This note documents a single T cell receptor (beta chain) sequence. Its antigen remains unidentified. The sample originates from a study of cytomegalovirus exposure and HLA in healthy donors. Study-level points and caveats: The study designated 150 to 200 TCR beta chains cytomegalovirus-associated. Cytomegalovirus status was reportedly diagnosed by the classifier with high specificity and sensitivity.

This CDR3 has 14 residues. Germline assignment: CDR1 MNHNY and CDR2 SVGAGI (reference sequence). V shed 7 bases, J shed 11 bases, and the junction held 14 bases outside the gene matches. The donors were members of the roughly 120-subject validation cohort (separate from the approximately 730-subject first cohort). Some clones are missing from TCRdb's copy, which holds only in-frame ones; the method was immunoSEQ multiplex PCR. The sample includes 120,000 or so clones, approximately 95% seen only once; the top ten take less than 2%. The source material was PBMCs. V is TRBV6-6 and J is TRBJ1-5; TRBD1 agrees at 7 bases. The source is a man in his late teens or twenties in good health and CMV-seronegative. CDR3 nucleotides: TGTGCCAGCACCTCTAGGGACAGTTCGGAGGCCCAGCATTTT. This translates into CASTSRDSSEAQHF.